The present T cell receptor beta chain was sequenced within a study of blood T cell repertoires in COVID-19. Looking at the study overall: Whether acute or convalescent, the COVID-19 samples came from the United States, Italy and Spain. From T cells, B-cell-depleted T cells, or PBMCs came the material, which was cDNA or gDNA.

Only in-frame clones appear in the TCRdb table, and some are missing; sequencing was by immunoSEQ multiplex PCR. The sample has tens of thousands of clones, 75% to 85% seen once. The CDR3 is 15 amino acids. Germline loops: CDR1 SEHNR, CDR2 FQNEAQ (reference sequence). The V segment lost 5 bases and the J segment 8 bases; nucleotides outside the gene matches: 14. The count of this clone is one. The receptor was isolated from a woman aged 55-69 years with acute or convalescent COVID-19. Sequences were obtained from peripheral blood. This sequence joins TRBV7-9 and TRBJ1-2, with 7 nucleotides matching TRBD1. CDR3 amino acids: CASSTHSDRIGGYTF. The CDR3 bases are TGTGCCAGCAGCACACACTCGGACAGGATAGGAGGCTACACCTTC. Variable domain in full (rest from reference TRBV7-9 and TRBJ1-2): DTGVSQNPRHKITKRGQNVTFRCDPISEHNRLYWYRQTLGQGPEFLTYFQNEAQLEKSRLLSDRFSAERPKGSFSTLEIQRTEQGDSAMYLCASSTHSDRIGGYTFGSGTRLTVV.